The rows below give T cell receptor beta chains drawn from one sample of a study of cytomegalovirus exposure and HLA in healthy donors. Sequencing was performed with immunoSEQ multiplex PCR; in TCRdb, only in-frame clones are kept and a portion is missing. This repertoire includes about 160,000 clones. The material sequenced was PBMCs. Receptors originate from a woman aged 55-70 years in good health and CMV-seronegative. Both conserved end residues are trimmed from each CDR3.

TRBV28 ASSLTGTQSGYT
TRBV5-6 ASSLAAEGDTQY
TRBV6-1 ASSEHPGDPYNEQF
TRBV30 AQSSTSGGYNEQF
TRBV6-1 ASSARTGVGYGYT
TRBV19 ASRRSRDRDYGYT
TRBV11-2 ASSLVLGGNTEAF
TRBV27 ASSSRTSGRTDTQY
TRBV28 ASKPGGSGANVLT
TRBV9 ASSPGQGSGELF
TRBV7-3 ASSPNSGRPYEQY
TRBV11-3 ASSLDRDTGEQY
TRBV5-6 ASSNYRRRQGPNQPQH
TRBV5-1 ASSLDVGAYNEQF
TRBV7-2 ASSFASLEQY
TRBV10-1 ASSESVAGTYNEQF
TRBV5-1 ASRLSGSSYNEQF
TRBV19 ASSQDSSYEQY
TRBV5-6 ASSPWRGYRVSTYEQY
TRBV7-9 ASSLYRNTGELF
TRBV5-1 ASSLISSGQETQY
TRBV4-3 ASSQDNWATNEKLF
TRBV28 ASSPSRGGNTEAF
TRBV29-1 SAATLQLEGSYEQY
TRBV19 ASTQTKNTEAF
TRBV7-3 ASSQGQQETQY